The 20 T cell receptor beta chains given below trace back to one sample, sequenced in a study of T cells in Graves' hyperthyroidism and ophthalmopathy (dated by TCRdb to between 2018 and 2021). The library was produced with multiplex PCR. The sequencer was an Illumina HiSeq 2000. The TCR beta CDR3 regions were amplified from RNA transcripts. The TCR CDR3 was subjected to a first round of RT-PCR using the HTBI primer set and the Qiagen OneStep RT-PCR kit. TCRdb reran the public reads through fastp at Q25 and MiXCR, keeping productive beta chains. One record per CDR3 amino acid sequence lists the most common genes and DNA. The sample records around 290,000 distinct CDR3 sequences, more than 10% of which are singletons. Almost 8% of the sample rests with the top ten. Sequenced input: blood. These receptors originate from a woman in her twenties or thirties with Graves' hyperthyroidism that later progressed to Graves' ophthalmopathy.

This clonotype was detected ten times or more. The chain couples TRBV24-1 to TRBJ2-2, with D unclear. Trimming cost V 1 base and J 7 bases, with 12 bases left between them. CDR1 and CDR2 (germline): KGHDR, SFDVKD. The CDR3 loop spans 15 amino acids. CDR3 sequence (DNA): TGTGCCACCAGTGATTTCTCTAGACCCAGCGGGGAGCTGTTTTTT. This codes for CATSDFSRPSGELFF.

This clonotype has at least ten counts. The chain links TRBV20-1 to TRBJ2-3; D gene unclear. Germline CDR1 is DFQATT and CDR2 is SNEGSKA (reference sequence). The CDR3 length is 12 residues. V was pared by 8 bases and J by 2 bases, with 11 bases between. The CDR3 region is CSPRQATDTQYF. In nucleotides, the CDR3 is TGCAGTCCCCGGCAGGCCACAGATACGCAGTATTTT.

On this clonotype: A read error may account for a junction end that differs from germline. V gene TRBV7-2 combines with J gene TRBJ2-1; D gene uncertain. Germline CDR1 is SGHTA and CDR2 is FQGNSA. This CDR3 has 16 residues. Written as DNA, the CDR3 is TGTGCCAGCAGCTTAGTGGCGGAAGGGCCCTACAACGAGCAGTTCTTC. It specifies CASSLVAEGPYNEQFF.

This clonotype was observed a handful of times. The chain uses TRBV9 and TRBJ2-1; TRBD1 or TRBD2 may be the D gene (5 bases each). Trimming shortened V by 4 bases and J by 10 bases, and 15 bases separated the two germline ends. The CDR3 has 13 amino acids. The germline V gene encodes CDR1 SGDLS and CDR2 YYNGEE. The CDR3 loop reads CASSRDDVIEQFF. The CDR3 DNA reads TGTGCCAGCAGCCGGGACGACGTAATCGAGCAGTTCTTC.

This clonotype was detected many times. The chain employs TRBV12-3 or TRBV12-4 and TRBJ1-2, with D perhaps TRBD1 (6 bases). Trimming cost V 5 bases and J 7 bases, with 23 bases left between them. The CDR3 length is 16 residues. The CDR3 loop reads CASSHTPQGHNTGYTF. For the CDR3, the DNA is TGTGCCAGCAGTCATACTCCCCAGGGGCATAATACTGGCTACACCTTC.

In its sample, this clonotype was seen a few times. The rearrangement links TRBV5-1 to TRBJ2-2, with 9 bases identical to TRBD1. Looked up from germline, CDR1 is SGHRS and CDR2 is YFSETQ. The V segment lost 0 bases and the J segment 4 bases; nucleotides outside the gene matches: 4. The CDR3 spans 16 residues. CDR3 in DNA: TGCGCCAGCAGCTTGGAGGGACAGGGATCCACCGGGGAGCTGTTTTTT. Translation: CASSLEGQGSTGELFF.

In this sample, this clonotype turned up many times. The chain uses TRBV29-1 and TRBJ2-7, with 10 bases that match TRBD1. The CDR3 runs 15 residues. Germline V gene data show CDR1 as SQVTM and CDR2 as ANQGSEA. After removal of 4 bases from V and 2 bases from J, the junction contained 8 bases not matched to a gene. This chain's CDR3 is CSVGHDRGLTYEQYF. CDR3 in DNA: TGCAGCGTTGGCCACGACAGGGGGCTCACCTACGAGCAGTACTTC.

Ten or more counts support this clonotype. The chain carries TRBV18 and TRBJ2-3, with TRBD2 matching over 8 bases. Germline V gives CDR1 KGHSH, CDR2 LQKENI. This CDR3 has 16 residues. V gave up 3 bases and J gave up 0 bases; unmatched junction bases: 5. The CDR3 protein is CASSPRAGASTDTQYF. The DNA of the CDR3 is TGTGCCAGCTCACCGAGAGCGGGGGCTAGCACAGATACGCAGTATTTT.

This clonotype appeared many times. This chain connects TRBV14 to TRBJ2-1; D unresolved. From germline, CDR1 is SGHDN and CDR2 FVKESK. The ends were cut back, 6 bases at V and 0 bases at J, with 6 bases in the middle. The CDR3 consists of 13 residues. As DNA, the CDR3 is TGTGCCAGCAGAGAAAACTCCTACAATGAGCAGTTCTTC. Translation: CASRENSYNEQFF.

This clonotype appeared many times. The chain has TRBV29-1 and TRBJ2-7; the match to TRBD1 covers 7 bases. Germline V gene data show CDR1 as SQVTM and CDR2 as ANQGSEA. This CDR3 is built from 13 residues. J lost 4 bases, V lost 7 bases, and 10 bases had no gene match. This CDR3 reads CSASDRFDYEQYF. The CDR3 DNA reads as TGCAGCGCCTCGGACAGGTTCGATTACGAGCAGTACTTC.

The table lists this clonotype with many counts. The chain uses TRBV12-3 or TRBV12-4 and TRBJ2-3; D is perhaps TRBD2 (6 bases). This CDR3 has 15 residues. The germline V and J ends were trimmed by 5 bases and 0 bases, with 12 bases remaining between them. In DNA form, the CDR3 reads TGTGCCAGCAGTATTAGTAGCGGAAGCACAGATACGCAGTATTTT. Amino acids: CASSISSGSTDTQYF.

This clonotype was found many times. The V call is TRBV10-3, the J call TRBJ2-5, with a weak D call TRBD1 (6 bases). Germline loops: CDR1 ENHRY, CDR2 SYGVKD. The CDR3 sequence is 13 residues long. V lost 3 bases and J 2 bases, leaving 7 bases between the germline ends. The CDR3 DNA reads TGTGCCATCAGTGACGGACAGCAAGAGACCCAGTACTTC. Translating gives CAISDGQQETQYF.

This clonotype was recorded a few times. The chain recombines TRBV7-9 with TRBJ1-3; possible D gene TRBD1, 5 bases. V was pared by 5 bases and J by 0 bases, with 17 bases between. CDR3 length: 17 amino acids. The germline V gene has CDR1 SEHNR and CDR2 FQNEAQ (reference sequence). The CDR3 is CASSPQLGTSSGNTIYF. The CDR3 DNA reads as TGTGCCAGCAGCCCTCAGTTGGGGACGAGCTCTGGAAACACCATATATTTT.

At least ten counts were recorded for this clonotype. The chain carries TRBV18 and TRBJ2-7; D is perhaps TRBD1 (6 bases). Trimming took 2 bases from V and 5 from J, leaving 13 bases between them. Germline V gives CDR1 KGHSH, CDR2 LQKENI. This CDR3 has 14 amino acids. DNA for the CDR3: TGTGCCAGCTCACCAAAACAGGGTGGCGACGAGCAGTACTTC. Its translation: CASSPKQGGDEQYF.

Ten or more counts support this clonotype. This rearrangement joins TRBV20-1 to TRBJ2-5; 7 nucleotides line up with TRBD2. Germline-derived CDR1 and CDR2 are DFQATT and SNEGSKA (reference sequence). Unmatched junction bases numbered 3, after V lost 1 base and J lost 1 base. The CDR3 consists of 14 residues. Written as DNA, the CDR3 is TGCAGTGCTAGAGGAAGGACTAGCCAAGAGACCCAGTACTTC. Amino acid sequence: CSARGRTSQETQYF.

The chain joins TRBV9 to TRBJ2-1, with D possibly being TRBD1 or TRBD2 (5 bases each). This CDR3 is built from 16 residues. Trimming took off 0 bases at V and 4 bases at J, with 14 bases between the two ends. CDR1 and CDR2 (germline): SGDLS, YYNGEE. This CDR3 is CASSVAGQAIYNEQFF. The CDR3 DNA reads TGTGCCAGCAGCGTAGCGGGGCAGGCGATTTACAATGAGCAGTTCTTC.

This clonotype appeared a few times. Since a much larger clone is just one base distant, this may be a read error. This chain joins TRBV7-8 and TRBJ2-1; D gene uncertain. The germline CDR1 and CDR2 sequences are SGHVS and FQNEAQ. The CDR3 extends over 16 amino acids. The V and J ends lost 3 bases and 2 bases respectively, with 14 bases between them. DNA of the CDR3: TGTGCCAGCAGCTTTGAAACTTACTACCCCTACAATGAGCAGTTCTTC. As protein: CASSFETYYPYNEQFF.

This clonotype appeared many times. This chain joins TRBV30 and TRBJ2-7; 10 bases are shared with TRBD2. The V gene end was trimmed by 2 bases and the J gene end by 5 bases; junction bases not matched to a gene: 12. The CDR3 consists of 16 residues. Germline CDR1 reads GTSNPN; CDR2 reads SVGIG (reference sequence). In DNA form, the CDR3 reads TGTGCCTGGAGTTTCCCGGGACTAGCGCCATCGGACGAGCAGTACTTC. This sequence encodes CAWSFPGLAPSDEQYF.

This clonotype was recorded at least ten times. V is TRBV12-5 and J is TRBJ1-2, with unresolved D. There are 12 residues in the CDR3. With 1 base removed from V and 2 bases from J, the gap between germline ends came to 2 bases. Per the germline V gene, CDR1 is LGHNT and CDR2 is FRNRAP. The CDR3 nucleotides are TGTGCTAGTGGTTTGGGGAACTATGGCTACACCTTC. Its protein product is CASGLGNYGYTF.

CDR3 DNA sequence: TGTGCCAGCAGCTTGGAGGCCAGAATAGCAGATACGCAGTATTTT. Its protein is CASSLEARIADTQYF. The chain has TRBV5-4 and TRBJ2-3, with D unclear. Germline CDR1 and CDR2: SGHNT and YYREEE (reference sequence). V lost 0 bases and J 4 bases, leaving 12 bases between the germline ends. CDR3 size: 15 residues.